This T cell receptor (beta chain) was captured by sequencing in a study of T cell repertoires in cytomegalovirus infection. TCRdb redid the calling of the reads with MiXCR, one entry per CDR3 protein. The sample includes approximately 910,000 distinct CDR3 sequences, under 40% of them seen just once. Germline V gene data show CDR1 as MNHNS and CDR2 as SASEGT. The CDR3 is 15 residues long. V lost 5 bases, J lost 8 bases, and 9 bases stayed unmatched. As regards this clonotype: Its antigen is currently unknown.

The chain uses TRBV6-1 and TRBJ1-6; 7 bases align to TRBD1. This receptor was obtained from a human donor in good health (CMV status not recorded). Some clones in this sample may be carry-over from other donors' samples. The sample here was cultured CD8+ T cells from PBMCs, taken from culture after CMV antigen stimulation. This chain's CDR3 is CASSRTGTAYSPLHF. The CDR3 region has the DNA TGTGCCAGCAGTAGAACCGGGACAGCCTATTCACCCCTCCACTTT.